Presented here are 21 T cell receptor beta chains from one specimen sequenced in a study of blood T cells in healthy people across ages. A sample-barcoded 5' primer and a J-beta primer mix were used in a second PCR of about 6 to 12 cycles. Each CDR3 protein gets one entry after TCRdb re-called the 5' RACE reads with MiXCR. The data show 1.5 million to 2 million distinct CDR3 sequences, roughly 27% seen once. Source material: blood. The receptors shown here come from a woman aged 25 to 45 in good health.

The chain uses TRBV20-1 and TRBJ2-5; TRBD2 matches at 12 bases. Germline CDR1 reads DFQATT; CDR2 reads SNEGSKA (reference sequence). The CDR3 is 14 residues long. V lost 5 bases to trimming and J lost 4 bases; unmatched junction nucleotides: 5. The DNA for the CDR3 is TGCAGTGCTCGGACTAGCGGGGAGCTAGAGACCCAGTACTTC. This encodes CSARTSGELETQYF.

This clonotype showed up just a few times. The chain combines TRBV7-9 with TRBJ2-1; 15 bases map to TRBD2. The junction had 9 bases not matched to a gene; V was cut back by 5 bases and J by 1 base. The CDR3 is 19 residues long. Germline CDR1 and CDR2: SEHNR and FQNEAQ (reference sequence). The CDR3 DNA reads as TGTGCCAGCAGCGACCCGGGACTAGCGGGAGGTGGATCCTACAATGAGCAGTTCTTC. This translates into CASSDPGLAGGGSYNEQFF.

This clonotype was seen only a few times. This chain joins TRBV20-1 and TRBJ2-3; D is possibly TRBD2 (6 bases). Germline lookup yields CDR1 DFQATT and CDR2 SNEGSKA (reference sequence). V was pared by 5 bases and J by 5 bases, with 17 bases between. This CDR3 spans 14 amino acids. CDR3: CSAWDAGHRDTQYF. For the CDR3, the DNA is TGCAGTGCTTGGGACGCGGGGCATAGAGATACGCAGTATTTT.

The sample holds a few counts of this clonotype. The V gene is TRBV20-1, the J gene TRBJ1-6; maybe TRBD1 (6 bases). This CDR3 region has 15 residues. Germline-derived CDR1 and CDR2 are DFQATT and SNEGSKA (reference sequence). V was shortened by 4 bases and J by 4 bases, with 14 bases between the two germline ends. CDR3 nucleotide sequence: TGCAGTGCTACCGGGGCAGGGGAGTATAATTCACCCCTCCACTTT. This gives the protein CSATGAGEYNSPLHF.

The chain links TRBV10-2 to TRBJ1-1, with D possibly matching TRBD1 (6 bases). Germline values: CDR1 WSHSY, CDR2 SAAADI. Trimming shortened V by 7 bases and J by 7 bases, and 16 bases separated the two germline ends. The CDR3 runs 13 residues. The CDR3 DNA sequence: TGCGCCAGCAAAACTAACAGGGTTAATGAAGCTTTCTTT. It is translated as CASKTNRVNEAFF.

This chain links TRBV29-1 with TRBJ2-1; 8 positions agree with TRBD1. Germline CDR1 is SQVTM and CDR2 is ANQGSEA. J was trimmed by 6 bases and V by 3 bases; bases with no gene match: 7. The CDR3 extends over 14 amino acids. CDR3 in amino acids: CSVDGQGTGNEQFF. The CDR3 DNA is TGCAGCGTTGATGGACAGGGAACGGGCAATGAGCAGTTCTTC.

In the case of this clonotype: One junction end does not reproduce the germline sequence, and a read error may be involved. The CDR3: CVSSWGGVKNIQYF. CDR3 nucleotides: TGTGTCAGCAGTTGGGGAGGGGTCAAAAACATTCAGTACTTC. The V gene is TRBV12-3 or TRBV12-4, the J gene TRBJ2-4; 7 bases are shared with TRBD2. This CDR3 comprises 14 residues.

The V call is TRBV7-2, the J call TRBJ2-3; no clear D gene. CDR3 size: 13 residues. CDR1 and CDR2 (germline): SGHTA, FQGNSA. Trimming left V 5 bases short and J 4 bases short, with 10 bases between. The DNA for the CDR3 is TGTGCCAGCAGCCGCCCGTCGGCAGATACGCAGTATTTT. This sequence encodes CASSRPSADTQYF.

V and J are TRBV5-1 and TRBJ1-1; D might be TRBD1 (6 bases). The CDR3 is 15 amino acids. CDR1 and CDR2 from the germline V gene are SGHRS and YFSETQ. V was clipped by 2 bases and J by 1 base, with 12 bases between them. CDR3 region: CASSFEQGGNTEAFF. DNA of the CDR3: TGCGCCAGCAGCTTTGAACAGGGAGGGAACACTGAAGCTTTCTTT.

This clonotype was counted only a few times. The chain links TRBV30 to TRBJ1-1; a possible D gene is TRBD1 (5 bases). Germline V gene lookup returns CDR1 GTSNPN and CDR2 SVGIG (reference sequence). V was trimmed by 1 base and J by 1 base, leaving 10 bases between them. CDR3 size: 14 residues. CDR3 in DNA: TGTGCCTGGAGTGAGGGGATCACGAACACTGAAGCTTTCTTT. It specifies CAWSEGITNTEAFF.

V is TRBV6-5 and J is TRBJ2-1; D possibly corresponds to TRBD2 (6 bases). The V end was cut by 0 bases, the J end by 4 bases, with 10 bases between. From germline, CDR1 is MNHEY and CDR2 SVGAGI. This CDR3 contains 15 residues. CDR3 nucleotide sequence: TGTGCCAGCAGTTACTCGGGGGAGGCGTACAATGAGCAGTTCTTC. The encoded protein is CASSYSGEAYNEQFF.

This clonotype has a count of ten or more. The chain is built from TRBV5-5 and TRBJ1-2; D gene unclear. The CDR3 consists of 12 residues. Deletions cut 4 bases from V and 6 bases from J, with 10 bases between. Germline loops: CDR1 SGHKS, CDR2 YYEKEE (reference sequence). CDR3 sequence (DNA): TGTGCCAGCAGCCCAAACACGAATGGCTACACCTTC. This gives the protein CASSPNTNGYTF.

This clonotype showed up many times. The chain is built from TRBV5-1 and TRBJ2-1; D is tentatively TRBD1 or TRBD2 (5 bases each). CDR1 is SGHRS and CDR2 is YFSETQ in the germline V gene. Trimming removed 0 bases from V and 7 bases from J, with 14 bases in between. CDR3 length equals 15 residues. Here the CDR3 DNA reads TGCGCCAGCAGCTTGGGAGGGGCTGCGAGAAATGAGCAGTTCTTC. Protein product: CASSLGGAARNEQFF.

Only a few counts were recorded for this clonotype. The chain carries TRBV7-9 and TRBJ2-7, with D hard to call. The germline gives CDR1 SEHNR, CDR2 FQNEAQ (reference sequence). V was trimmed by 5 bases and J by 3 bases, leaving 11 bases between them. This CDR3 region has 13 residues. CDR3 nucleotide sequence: TGTGCCAGCAGCCCACCAACGGACTACGAGCAGTACTTC. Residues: CASSPPTDYEQYF.

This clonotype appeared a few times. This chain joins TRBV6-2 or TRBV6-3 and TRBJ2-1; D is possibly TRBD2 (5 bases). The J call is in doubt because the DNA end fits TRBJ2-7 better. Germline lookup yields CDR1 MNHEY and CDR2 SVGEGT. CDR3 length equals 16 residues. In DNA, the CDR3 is TGTGCCAGCAGTTACTCGATAGGGAGCTCCTACAATGAGCAGTACTTC. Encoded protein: CASSYSIGSSYNEQYF.

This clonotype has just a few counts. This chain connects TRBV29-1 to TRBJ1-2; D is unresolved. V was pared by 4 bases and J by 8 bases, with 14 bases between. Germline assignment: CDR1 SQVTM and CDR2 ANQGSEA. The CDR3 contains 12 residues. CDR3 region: CSVGASTWGYTF. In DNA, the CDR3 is TGCAGCGTTGGAGCGTCTACCTGGGGCTACACCTTC.

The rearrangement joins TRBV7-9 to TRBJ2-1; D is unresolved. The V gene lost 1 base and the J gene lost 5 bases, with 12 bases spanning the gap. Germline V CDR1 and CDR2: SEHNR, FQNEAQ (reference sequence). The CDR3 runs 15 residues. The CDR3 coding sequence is TGTGCCAGCAGCTTAGAACTAAGACCCCACAATGAGCAGTTCTTC. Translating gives CASSLELRPHNEQFF. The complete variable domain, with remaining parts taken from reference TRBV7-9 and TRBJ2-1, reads DTGVSQNPRHKITKRGQNVTFRCDPISEHNRLYWYRQTLGQGPEFLTYFQNEAQLEKSRLLSDRFSAERPKGSFSTLEIQRTEQGDSAMYLCASSLELRPHNEQFFGPGTRLTVL.

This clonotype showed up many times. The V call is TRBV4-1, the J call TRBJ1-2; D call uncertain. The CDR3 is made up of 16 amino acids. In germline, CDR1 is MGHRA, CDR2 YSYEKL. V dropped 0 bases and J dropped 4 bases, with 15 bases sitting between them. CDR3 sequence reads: CASSQDGREAAYGYTF. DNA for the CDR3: TGCGCCAGCAGCCAAGATGGGAGGGAGGCGGCCTATGGCTACACCTTC.

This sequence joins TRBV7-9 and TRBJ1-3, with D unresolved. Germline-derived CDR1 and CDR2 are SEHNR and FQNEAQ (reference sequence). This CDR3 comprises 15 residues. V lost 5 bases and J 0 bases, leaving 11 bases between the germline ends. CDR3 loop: CASSPGDHSGNTIYF. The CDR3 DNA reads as TGTGCCAGCAGCCCTGGGGATCACTCTGGAAACACCATATATTTT.

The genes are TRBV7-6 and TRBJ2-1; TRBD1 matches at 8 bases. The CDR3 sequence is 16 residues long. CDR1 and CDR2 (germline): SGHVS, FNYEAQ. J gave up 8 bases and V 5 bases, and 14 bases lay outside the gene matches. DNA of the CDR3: TGTGCCAGCAGCCTTATCGCCGGGACAGGAATTGATGAGCAGTTCTTC. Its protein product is CASSLIAGTGIDEQFF.

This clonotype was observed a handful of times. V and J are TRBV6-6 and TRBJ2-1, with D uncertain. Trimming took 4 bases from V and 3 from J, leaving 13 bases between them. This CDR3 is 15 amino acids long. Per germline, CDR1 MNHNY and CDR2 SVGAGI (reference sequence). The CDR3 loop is CASSLASVYYNEQFF. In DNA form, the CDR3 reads TGTGCCAGCAGTTTGGCGTCGGTTTACTACAATGAGCAGTTCTTC.